Listed here are 27 T cell receptor beta chains from one sample, sequenced in a study of blood T cells in healthy people across ages. Primed by a sample-barcoded 5' primer and a J-beta primer mix, a second PCR proceeded for about 6 to 12 cycles. TCRdb recomputed calls from the 5' RACE reads with MiXCR, one row per CDR3 protein. The sample consists of 1.5 million or so distinct CDR3 sequences, approximately 39% of them appearing once. The source material was blood. The source is a woman under 30 in good health.

The chain couples TRBV20-1 to TRBJ2-3; no reliable D call. Looked up from germline, CDR1 is DFQATT and CDR2 is SNEGSKA (reference sequence). The CDR3 contains 15 residues. V lost 0 bases to trimming and J lost 2 bases, with 12 bases between them. Here the CDR3 DNA reads TGCAGTGCTAGAGATCCCCCAAGGAACACAGATACGCAGTATTTT. It translates to CSARDPPRNTDTQYF.

This chain uses TRBV20-1 with TRBJ2-2, with D maybe TRBD2 (5 bases). The CDR3 has 16 residues. Trimming pared 0 bases from V and 4 bases from J, leaving 15 bases between. Germline V gene sequence: CDR1 DFQATT, CDR2 SNEGSKA (reference sequence). The CDR3 loop is CSARDRRTAGTGELFF. CDR3 nucleotide sequence: TGCAGTGCTAGAGATCGTAGGACGGCGGGCACCGGGGAGCTGTTTTTT.

Note on this clonotype: The junction departs from germline at one end; a sequencing error may be responsible. The J gene is TRBJ1-5, the V gene TRBV20-1; the D gene is possibly TRBD1 (5 bases). The CDR3 loop spans 15 amino acids. From germline, CDR1 is DFQATT and CDR2 SNEGSKA (reference sequence). In nucleotides, the CDR3 is TGCAGTGCTAGACCCGACAGATATAGCGATCAGCCCCAGCATTTT. Amino acid sequence: CSARPDRYSDQPQHF.

CDR3 residues: CAQSQGIYGYTF. The CDR3 region has the DNA TGTGCCCAATCTCAGGGTATCTATGGCTACACCTTC. The genes are TRBV30 and TRBJ1-2, with D possibly TRBD1 on 5 matching bases. Trimming took off 8 bases at V and 4 bases at J, with 14 bases between the two ends. CDR3 length equals 12 residues. Germline CDR1 and CDR2: GTSNPN and SVGIG (reference sequence).

This CDR3 is CASSQDGYGVGEQYF. DNA of the CDR3: TGCGCCAGCAGCCAAGATGGGTACGGGGTGGGGGAGCAGTACTTC. The chain links TRBV4-3 to TRBJ2-7, with a possible D match to TRBD2 (5 bases). The CDR3 sequence is 15 residues long. Trimming removed 0 bases at V and 7 bases at J, with 16 bases between. Per germline, CDR1 LGHNA and CDR2 YSLEER.

This clonotype was counted only a few times. The rearrangement links TRBV29-1 to TRBJ2-3; either TRBD1 or TRBD2 may fit D (5 bases each). The CDR3 consists of 15 residues. Between the trimmed V and J ends, which lost 4 bases and 2 bases, there was a span of 16 bases. Germline V CDR1 and CDR2: SQVTM, ANQGSEA. The CDR3 nucleotides are TGCAGCGTTGCGTCCGGGGCTGCCCCCACAGATACGCAGTATTTT. It is translated as CSVASGAAPTDTQYF.

V is TRBV27 and J is TRBJ1-5, with D unclear. CDR1 and CDR2 from the germline V gene are MNHEY and SMNVEV (reference sequence). The V end lost 6 bases, the J end lost 2 bases, and 11 bases lay between the germline ends. The CDR3 covers 14 residues. Written as DNA, the CDR3 is TGTGCCAGCAGCTCCGGGCGGGGCAATCAGCCCCAGCATTTT. Translating it yields CASSSGRGNQPQHF.

This clonotype was detected a few times. The chain combines TRBV4-3 with TRBJ1-4, with 10 bases identical to TRBD1. V was pared by 4 bases and J by 0 bases, with 11 bases of the junction left unmatched. CDR1 and CDR2 from the germline V gene are LGHNA and YSLEER. CDR3 length: 19 residues. The CDR3 coding sequence is TGCGCCAGCAGCCTTTCCGGGACAGGGGCCTTTGCAACTAATGAAAAACTGTTTTTT. It yields the protein CASSLSGTGAFATNEKLFF.

Note on this clonotype: An end of the junction does not agree with germline; a read error may underlie this. J is TRBJ2-1 and V is TRBV7-9, with D maybe TRBD1 (6 bases). The J call may be mistaken, given a closer DNA end match to TRBJ2-7. The CDR3 is made up of 16 amino acids. Germline V gene lookup returns CDR1 SEHNR and CDR2 FQNEAQ (reference sequence). The CDR3 sequence: CASSRARDKPYNEQYF. Written as DNA, the CDR3 is TGCGCCAGCAGCCGAGCCCGGGACAAGCCCTACAATGAGCAGTACTTC.

This chain connects TRBV28 to TRBJ1-1; 7 nucleotides match TRBD1. The CDR3 has 15 residues. V dropped 6 bases and J dropped 1; count of bases not matched to a gene: 8. Per germline, CDR1 MDHEN and CDR2 SYDVKM. CDR3 amino acids: CASRITGVGNTEAFF. CDR3 DNA sequence: TGTGCCAGCAGGATAACAGGGGTGGGGAACACTGAAGCTTTCTTT.

The V and J genes are TRBV29-1 and TRBJ2-1; D unresolved. V lost 4 bases and J lost 0, with 10 bases in between. From germline, CDR1 is SQVTM and CDR2 ANQGSEA. The CDR3 length is 14 residues. In DNA, the CDR3 is TGCAGCGTTGTCCCCCTGGGCTCCTACAATGAGCAGTTCTTC. Translated: CSVVPLGSYNEQFF.

V and J are TRBV7-2 and TRBJ2-7; 9 bases are a match to TRBD2. CDR1 SGHTA and CDR2 FQGNSA come from the germline V gene. With V trimmed by 7 bases and J by 4 bases, 8 bases remained unmatched. This CDR3 has 14 amino acids. The CDR3 loop is CASTSSGGMYEQYF. The DNA for the CDR3 is TGTGCCAGCACGAGTAGCGGGGGAATGTACGAGCAGTACTTC.

The V call is TRBV4-3, the J call TRBJ2-5; D not resolved. The CDR3 is made up of 14 amino acids. V lost 0 bases to trimming and J lost 11 bases, with 16 bases between them. Germline lookup yields CDR1 LGHNA and CDR2 YSLEER. CDR3 loop: CASSQDPTYDEQYF. CDR3 nucleotides: TGCGCCAGCAGCCAAGATCCCACCTACGATGAGCAGTACTTC.

In this sample, this clonotype turned up a few times. The CDR3 spells CASIPGLNYNEQFF. The CDR3 DNA reads TGTGCCAGCATCCCGGGACTGAACTACAATGAGCAGTTCTTC. This chain joins TRBV5-6 and TRBJ2-1; TRBD2 is a possible D gene (6 bases). V lost 6 bases and J lost 3, with 13 bases in between. The CDR3 has 14 residues. Germline V gene sequence: CDR1 SGHDT, CDR2 YYEEEE.

V and J are TRBV28 and TRBJ1-5, with 7 bases matching TRBD1. This CDR3 has 18 residues. Trimming took 7 bases from V and 4 from J; bases not matched to a gene: 19. Per the germline V gene, CDR1 is MDHEN and CDR2 is SYDVKM. In DNA form, the CDR3 reads TGTGCCAGCATCGCCATTCCCTGGAGGGGGCAGATGAATCAGCCCCAGCATTTT. Protein product: CASIAIPWRGQMNQPQHF. Full variable domain (outside the CDR3, taken from reference TRBV28 and TRBJ1-5): DVKVTQSSRYLVKRTGEKVFLECVQDMDHENMFWYRQDPGLGLRLIYFSYDVKMKEKGDIPEGYSVSREKKERFSLILESASTNQTSMYLCASIAIPWRGQMNQPQHFGDGTRLSIL.

The genes are TRBV20-1 and TRBJ2-7; the match to TRBD2 covers 7 bases. This CDR3 contains 15 residues. Germline V gives CDR1 DFQATT, CDR2 SNEGSKA (reference sequence). V lost 6 bases, J lost 3 bases, and 14 bases stayed unmatched. The chain's CDR3 is CSATSGEGTDYEQYF. The CDR3 DNA is TGCAGTGCCACATCTGGGGAGGGGACTGACTACGAGCAGTACTTC.

A few counts support this clonotype. The chain links TRBV5-1 to TRBJ2-1, with D uncertain. Germline V gene data show CDR1 as SGHRS and CDR2 as YFSETQ. CDR3 length: 14 amino acids. V shed 0 bases and J shed 3 bases, with 7 bases lying between them. This CDR3 is CASSLVADYNEQFF. In DNA, the CDR3 is TGCGCCAGCAGCTTGGTGGCTGACTACAATGAGCAGTTCTTC. Full variable domain (rest looked up from reference TRBV5-1 and TRBJ2-1): KAGVTQTPRYLIKTRGQQVTLSCSPISGHRSVSWYQQTPGQGLQFLFEYFSETQRNKGNFPGRFSGRQFSNSRSEMNVSTLELGDSALYLCASSLVADYNEQFFGPGTRLTVL.

This clonotype was observed a handful of times. V gene TRBV6-2 or TRBV6-3 combines with J gene TRBJ2-1; TRBD2 matches 8 bases. Germline assignment: CDR1 MNHEY and CDR2 SVGEGT. The CDR3 sequence is 16 residues long. V gave up 6 bases and J gave up 5 bases; unmatched junction bases: 12. CDR3 loop: CASSRQAGGGDNEQFF. The DNA for the CDR3 is TGTGCCAGCAGCCGCCAGGCCGGGGGGGGTGACAATGAGCAGTTCTTC.

This clonotype turned up a few times. V gene TRBV12-3 or TRBV12-4 combines with J gene TRBJ1-2; D is uncertain. Trimming shortened V by 5 bases and J by 0 bases, and 7 bases separated the two germline ends. The CDR3 spans 13 residues. The CDR3 bases are TGTGCCAGCAGTCACCAGGCTAACTATGGCTACACCTTC. Protein product: CASSHQANYGYTF.

This clonotype appeared a few times. The V gene is TRBV27, the J gene TRBJ2-3, with unresolved D. Germline-derived CDR1 and CDR2 are MNHEY and SMNVEV (reference sequence). V lost 0 bases, J lost 2 bases, and 12 bases lay in between. The CDR3 consists of 16 residues. The DNA for the CDR3 is TGTGCCAGCAGTTTATCGAGAGCACCGTACACAGATACGCAGTATTTT. It codes for CASSLSRAPYTDTQYF.

Comment on this clonotype: Its ends do not fully match the called genes, so a read error is possible. The rearrangement uses TRBV29-1 and TRBJ1-2; possible D gene TRBD1, 5 bases. The germline CDR1 and CDR2 sequences are SQVTM and ANQGSEA. This CDR3 has 12 amino acids. CDR3 in amino acids: CSGGGDTYDYTF. CDR3 DNA sequence: TGCAGCGGTGGGGGAGATACCTATGACTACACCTTC.

J is TRBJ2-7 and V is TRBV7-2, with 8 bases identical to TRBD1. The CDR3 is made up of 15 amino acids. Germline V gene lookup returns CDR1 SGHTA and CDR2 FQGNSA. Trimming removed 4 bases from V and 4 bases from J; junction bases left unmatched: 9. CDR3 region: CASSYRQGSIYEQYF. CDR3 coding DNA: TGTGCCAGCAGCTACAGACAGGGGAGTATATACGAGCAGTACTTC.

This clonotype was counted only a few times. This chain joins TRBV18 and TRBJ2-7; TRBD1 agrees at 10 bases. Germline CDR1 KGHSH, CDR2 LQKENI. The CDR3 contains 13 residues. V lost 6 bases, J lost 7 bases, and 6 bases stayed unmatched. CDR3 sequence (DNA): TGTGCCAGCTCCCCCGGGACAGGGGATGAGCAGTACTTC. Its translation is CASSPGTGDEQYF.

The V and J genes are TRBV6-1 and TRBJ1-2, with a tentative D call TRBD1 (6 bases). Germline lookup yields CDR1 MNHNS and CDR2 SASEGT. The germline V and J ends were trimmed by 2 bases and 4 bases, with 11 bases remaining between them. The CDR3 length is 14 residues. DNA of the CDR3: TGTGCCAGCAGTGAAATACAGGGACGCTATGGCTACACCTTC. Translating it yields CASSEIQGRYGYTF.

Only a few counts were recorded for this clonotype. V is TRBV9 and J is TRBJ2-1; 10 positions agree with TRBD1. The trim removed 0 bases at V and 6 bases at J, leaving 3 bases unmatched. The V gene's germline CDR1 is SGDLS and CDR2 YYNGEE. The CDR3 spans 15 residues. CDR3 sequence (DNA): TGTGCCAGCAGCGTAGTAGGGACAGGGGTCAATGAGCAGTTCTTC. Translated, it gives CASSVVGTGVNEQFF.

The rearrangement uses TRBV30 and TRBJ1-6; perhaps TRBD1 as D (5 bases). Deletions cut 3 bases from V and 6 bases from J, with 12 bases between. Germline values: CDR1 GTSNPN, CDR2 SVGIG (reference sequence). The CDR3 contains 14 residues. The CDR3 spells CAWRWGSGNSPLHF. As DNA, the CDR3 is TGTGCCTGGAGATGGGGCAGTGGTAATTCACCCCTCCACTTT.

Comments on this clonotype: One junction end does not reproduce the germline sequence, and a read error may be involved. The J gene is TRBJ1-1, the V gene TRBV4-1; D is ambiguous. The germline V gene has CDR1 MGHRA and CDR2 YSYEKL. This CDR3 is 15 amino acids long. CDR3 protein: CASNQEDKFGTGAFF. Here the CDR3 DNA reads TGCGCCAGCAACCAAGAAGACAAGTTTGGTACGGGAGCTTTCTTT.